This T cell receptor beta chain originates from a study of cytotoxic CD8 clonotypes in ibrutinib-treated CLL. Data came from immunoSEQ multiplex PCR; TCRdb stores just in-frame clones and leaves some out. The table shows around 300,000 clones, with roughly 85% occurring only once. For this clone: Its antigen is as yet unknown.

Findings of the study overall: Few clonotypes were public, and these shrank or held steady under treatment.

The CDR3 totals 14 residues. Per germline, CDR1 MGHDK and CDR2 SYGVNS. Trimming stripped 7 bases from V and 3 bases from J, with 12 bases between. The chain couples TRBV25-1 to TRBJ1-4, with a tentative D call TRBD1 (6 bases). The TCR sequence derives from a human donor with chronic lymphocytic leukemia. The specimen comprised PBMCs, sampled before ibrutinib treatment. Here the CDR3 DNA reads TGTGCCAGCAAGAAACAGGGATCTAATGAAAAACTGTTTTTT. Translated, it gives CASKKQGSNEKLFF.